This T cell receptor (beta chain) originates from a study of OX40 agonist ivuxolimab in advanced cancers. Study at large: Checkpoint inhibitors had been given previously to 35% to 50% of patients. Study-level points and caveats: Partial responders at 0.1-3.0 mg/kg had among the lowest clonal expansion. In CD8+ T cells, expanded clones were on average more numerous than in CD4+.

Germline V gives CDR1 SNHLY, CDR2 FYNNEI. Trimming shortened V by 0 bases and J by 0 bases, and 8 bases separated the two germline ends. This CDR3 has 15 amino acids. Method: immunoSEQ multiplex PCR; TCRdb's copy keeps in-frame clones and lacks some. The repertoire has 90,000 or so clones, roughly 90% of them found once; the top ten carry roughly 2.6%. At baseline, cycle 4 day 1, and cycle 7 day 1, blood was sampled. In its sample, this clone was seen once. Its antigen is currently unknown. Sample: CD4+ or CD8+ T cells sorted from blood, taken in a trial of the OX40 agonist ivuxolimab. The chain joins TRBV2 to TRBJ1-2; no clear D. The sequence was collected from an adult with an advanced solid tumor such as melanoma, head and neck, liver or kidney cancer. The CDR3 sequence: CASSEAARTNYGYTF. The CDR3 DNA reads TGTGCCAGCAGTGAAGCGGCTAGAACTAACTATGGCTACACCTTC.